This TCR beta chain was observed in a study of identical twins (TCRdb year 2016). About the study as a whole: TCR alpha and beta repertoires from monozygotic twins, unrelated adults of various ages and cord blood were deep-sequenced to test whether fetal clonotypes persist. To rule out contamination, replicate twin experiments were performed at different times with different library preparation protocols. Points the paper makes about the study in general: Abundant cord blood beta clonotypes carried fewer insertions; young adult naive repertoires showed a weaker similar trend, while memory repertoires showed none. The excess sharing between twins in beta out-of-frame sequences was weaker because fewer shared sequences reduced the signal-to-noise ratio. Compared with coincidental sharing between unrelated individuals, an excess of low generation-probability sequences was observed among out-of-frame TCR alpha sequences shared between twins. Because the same donors could not be followed over many years, the conclusions depended on cross-sectional statistical analysis. Recombination models systematically underestimated out-of-frame TCR alpha sharing in monozygotic twins but agreed with sharing between unrelated individuals. Invariant T cells such as MAIT and iNKT could partly confound zero-insertion analyses, although diverse VJ usage argued against such confounding for most clonotypes.

This clonotype was recorded many times. Its antigen is not yet known. No clone much larger than this one lies a single base away; base qualities are absent. Every donor in the study was a healthy Caucasian. The twin cohort comprised three pairs of female monozygotic twins, all aged roughly 18 to 29 years. Peripheral blood mononuclear cells were the source from which RNA for the TCR libraries was isolated. CDR1 SGDLS and CDR2 YYNGEE were looked up in the germline V gene. V was cut back by 3 bases and J by 2 bases, leaving a gap of 12 bases between them. The CDR3, from cysteine to phenylalanine, totals 14 residues. Of all the DNA, just the CDR3 is kept, 42 bases in frame from base 1. Receptor amplification or capture employed 5' RACE. Sequencing was carried out with an Illumina HiSeq 2000. A universal primer binding site was introduced by template switching, and a unique molecular identifier was present in the final cDNA, enabling accurate counting of TCR cDNA molecules. Specific primers in the conserved constant-segment region were used to synthesize first-strand cDNA for the TCR alpha and beta chains. To control for contamination, every cDNA library was double barcoded, receiving both a SMART-Mk sample barcode and Illumina barcodes. TruSeq adapter sequences and Illumina sample barcodes were added in two successive PCR steps. TCR alpha and beta cDNA libraries were sequenced on the Illumina HiSeq platform with custom primers. From the authors' description of their analysis: MiGEC was used to process raw reads and extract unique molecular identifiers, and MiXCR was used to find CDR3 positions. For each individual, recombination models were inferred using an EM algorithm with the repgenHMM and IGoR tools. The analysis of shared clonotypes was done with the tcR package in R, with sharing normalized by the product of cloneset sizes. To study raw recombination free of thymic and clonal selection effects, out-of-frame nonproductive sequences were analyzed. TCRdb reprocessed the public reads (quality trimming at Q25 with fastp, clone calling with MiXCR) and kept in-frame beta chains. One record per CDR3 amino acid sequence lists the most common genes and DNA. TCRdb, not the original authors, processed these V and J calls. This sample comprises fewer than 650,000 distinct CDR3 sequences, just over 7% of them detected only once. Jointly, the top ten make up around 1.6% of the sample.

These data were also filed under a second study, of yellow fever vaccine responses in identical twins. The other study reports the following: According to the authors, the vaccine-induced T cell response in identical twins seemed to be partly convergent and partly specific to each individual. Focusing on identical twins, the study followed the T cell clones that responded to the vaccine, and did so with precision.

Rearrangement joined TRBV9 to TRBJ2-7; TRBD2 could be the D gene, as 5 bases match. The TCR comes from a woman aged 18-29 years in good health. Sequencing was done on a sample of PBMCs. The CDR3 region has the sequence CASSERTGTYEQYF. The DNA is as follows: TGTGCCAGCAGCGAGCGGACGGGAACCTACGAGCAGTACTTC.